This TCR beta chain emerged from a study of CXCR3-negative and CXCR3-positive naive CD8 T cells. Overall study findings and caveats: CXCR3-positive naive cells carried more hydrophobic TRB CDR3s than CXCR3-negative naive cells did.

Points on this clonotype: The antigen is not known.

Libraries of TRB cDNA were made by 5' RACE and carried UMIs. TCRdb reprocessed the 5' RACE reads, with one entry per CDR3 protein and no DNA. The table for this sample gives about 50,000 distinct CDR3 sequences. A CD45RO-CCR7+CD27+CD95- profile was what naive CD8+ T cells displayed. The TCR sequence derives from a human donor in good health. Some clones in this sample may be carry-over from other donors' samples. The material sequenced was naive CXCR3+ CD8+ T cells from blood. Noted subset: CD45RO-CCR7+CD27+CD95- naive CD8+ T cells expressing CXCR3 (TNR3+).

The CDR3 region is CASSVTSGGASETQYF. The rearrangement joins TRBV28 to TRBJ2-5; without DNA, the TCRdb call of TRBD2 cannot be checked. The CDR3 has 16 amino acids. Germline loops: CDR1 MDHEN, CDR2 SYDVKM.